The clone carrying this T cell receptor beta chain has at least ten counts. Its specificity is unknown. Trimming shortened V by 7 bases and J by 8 bases, and 18 bases separated the two germline ends. CDR1 is MDHEN, CDR2 SYDVKM, per germline. The CDR3 covers 14 residues. The data derive from a study of T cells in Graves' hyperthyroidism and ophthalmopathy. Study-wide findings and caveats: A 13 V-J model separated ophthalmopathy from stable hyperthyroidism. Blood held most thyroid clonotypes expanded above 0.001 frequency.

TCR beta CDR3 regions were amplified from RNA transcripts. Using the HTBI primer set, a first-round RT-PCR was run on the TCR CDR3. TCRdb independently ran MiXCR on the multiplex PCR reads; one entry per CDR3 protein. This sample has approximately 250,000 distinct CDR3 sequences, with around 25% found just once. With duration under 3 months, ophthalmopathy was active: Clinical Activity Score at least 3, NOSPECS at least 4. Clinical symptoms, serum thyroxine and TRAb, thyroid ultrasound and orbital computed tomography were used for the diagnoses. Sequencing used blood. This TCR derives from a middle-aged woman with Graves' ophthalmopathy. The chain uses TRBV28 and TRBJ1-5; D remains ambiguous. The chain's CDR3 is CASTPRRFAEPQHF. The CDR3 DNA follows: TGTGCCAGCACCCCCAGGAGGTTCGCTGAGCCCCAGCATTTT.